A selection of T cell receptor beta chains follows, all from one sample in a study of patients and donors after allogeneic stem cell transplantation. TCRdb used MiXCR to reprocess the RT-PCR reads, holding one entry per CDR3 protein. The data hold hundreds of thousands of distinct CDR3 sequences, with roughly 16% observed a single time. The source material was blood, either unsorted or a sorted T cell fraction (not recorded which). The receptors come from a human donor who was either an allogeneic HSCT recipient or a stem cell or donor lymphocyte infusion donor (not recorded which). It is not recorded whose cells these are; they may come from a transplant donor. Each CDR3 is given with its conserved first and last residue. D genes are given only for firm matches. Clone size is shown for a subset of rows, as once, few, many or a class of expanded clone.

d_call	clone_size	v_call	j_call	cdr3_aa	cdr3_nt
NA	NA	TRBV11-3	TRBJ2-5	CASSLSVEQETQYF	TGTGCCAGCAGCTTATCGGTCGAACAAGAGACCCAGTACTTC
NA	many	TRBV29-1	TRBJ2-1	CSVEDPARSYNEQFF	TGCAGCGTTGAAGATCCCGCGAGGTCCTACAATGAGCAGTTCTTC
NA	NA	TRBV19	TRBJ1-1	CASSIWGSPNTEAFF	TGTGCCAGTAGTATATGGGGCAGCCCGAACACTGAAGCTTTCTTT
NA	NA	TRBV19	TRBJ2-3	CASSSDSAEGTDTQYF	TGTGCCAGTAGTTCAGACTCGGCCGAGGGCACAGATACGCAGTATTTT
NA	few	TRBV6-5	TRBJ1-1	CASSYDLGKFGTEAFF	TGTGCCAGCAGTTACGATTTAGGGAAATTCGGCACTGAAGCTTTCTTT
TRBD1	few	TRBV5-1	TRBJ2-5	CASRTGFGQETQYF	TGCGCCAGCAGGACAGGGTTTGGCCAAGAGACCCAGTACTTC
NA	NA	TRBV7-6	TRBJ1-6	CASSLASGGTIRSPLHF	TGTGCCAGCAGCTTAGCGTCCGGAGGGACGATACGGTCACCCCTCCACTTT
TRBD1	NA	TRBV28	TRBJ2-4	CASRRGQGKNIQYF	TGTGCCAGCAGACGAGGACAGGGGAAAAACATTCAGTACTTC
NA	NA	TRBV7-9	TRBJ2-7	CASSLEGPGYPYEQYF	TGTGCCAGCAGCTTAGAAGGGCCAGGGTATCCCTACGAGCAGTACTTC
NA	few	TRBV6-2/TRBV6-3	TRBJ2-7	CASSYTGMTYEQYF	TGTGCCAGCAGTTACACAGGGATGACCTACGAGCAGTACTTC
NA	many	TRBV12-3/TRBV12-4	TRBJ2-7	CASSFGRRSYEQYF	TGTGCCAGCAGTTTCGGGCGGCGATCCTACGAGCAGTACTTC
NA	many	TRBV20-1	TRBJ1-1	CSARAGRMNTEAFF	TGCAGTGCTAGAGCGGGGCGGATGAACACTGAAGCTTTCTTT
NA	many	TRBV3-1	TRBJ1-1	CASSQDLQNTEAFF	TGTGCCAGCAGCCAAGATTTGCAGAACACTGAAGCTTTCTTT
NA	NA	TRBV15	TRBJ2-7	CATSRRGSYEQYF	TGTGCCACCAGCCGCAGAGGGAGCTACGAGCAGTACTTC
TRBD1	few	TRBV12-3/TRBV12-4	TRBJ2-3	CASSRLGGPDTQYF	TGTGCCAGCAGTCGGTTAGGGGGCCCAGATACGCAGTATTTT
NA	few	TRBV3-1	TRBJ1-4	CASSHTTATNEKLFF	TGTGCCAGCAGCCACACGACAGCAACTAATGAAAAACTGTTTTTT
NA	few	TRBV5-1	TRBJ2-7	CASSPWTVSYEQYF	TGCGCCAGCAGCCCCTGGACTGTATCCTACGAGCAGTACTTC
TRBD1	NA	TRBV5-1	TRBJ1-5	CASSLRQGYQPQHF	TGCGCCAGCAGCTTACGACAGGGCTATCAGCCCCAGCATTTT
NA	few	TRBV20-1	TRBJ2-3	CSARVLGARGTQYF	TGCAGTGCTAGAGTATTGGGGGCTCGGGGTACGCAGTATTTT
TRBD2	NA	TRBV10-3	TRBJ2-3	CAIGASGSPDTQYF	TGTGCCATCGGAGCTAGCGGGAGCCCAGATACGCAGTATTTT
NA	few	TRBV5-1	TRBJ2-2	CASSSGAWSAGELFF	TGCGCCAGCAGCTCGGGGGCATGGTCGGCCGGGGAGCTGTTTTTT
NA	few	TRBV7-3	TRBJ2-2	CASSFQGRAGELFF	TGTGCCAGCAGCTTTCAGGGGAGGGCCGGGGAGCTGTTTTTT
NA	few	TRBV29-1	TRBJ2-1	CSVLLKVRDYNEQFF	TGCAGCGTTCTGCTCAAGGTTAGGGACTACAATGAGCAGTTCTTC
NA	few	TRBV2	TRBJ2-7	CASRDPGSYEQYF	TGTGCCAGCAGGGACCCTGGTTCCTACGAGCAGTACTTC
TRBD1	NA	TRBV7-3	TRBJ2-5	CASSSTGTGGVETQYF	TGTGCCAGCAGCTCGACCGGGACAGGGGGTGTAGAGACCCAGTACTTC
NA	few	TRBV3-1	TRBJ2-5	CASSLTRPLETQYF	TGTGCCAGCAGCCTCACCCGCCCCTTGGAGACCCAGTACTTC
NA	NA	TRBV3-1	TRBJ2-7	CASSQADAGKPYEQYF	TGTGCCAGCAGCCAAGCCGACGCAGGGAAGCCCTACGAGCAGTACTTC
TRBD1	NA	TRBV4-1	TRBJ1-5	CASSRLTFQGARQPQHF	TGCGCCAGCAGCCGCCTCACGTTCCAGGGGGCTAGACAGCCCCAGCATTTT
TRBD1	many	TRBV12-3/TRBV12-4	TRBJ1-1	CASSGPGTVNTEAFF	TGTGCCAGCAGTGGTCCCGGGACAGTGAACACTGAAGCTTTCTTT
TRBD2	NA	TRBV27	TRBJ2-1	CASSPWLAGGLNEQFF	TGTGCCAGCAGTCCCTGGTTAGCGGGAGGCCTCAATGAGCAGTTCTTC
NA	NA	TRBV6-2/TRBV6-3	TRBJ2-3	CASHRGQRPTDTQYF	TGTGCCAGCCACCGGGGCCAACGTCCCACAGATACGCAGTATTTT
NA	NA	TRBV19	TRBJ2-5	CASSDPQETQYF	TGTGCCAGTTCCGACCCCCAAGAGACCCAGTACTTC
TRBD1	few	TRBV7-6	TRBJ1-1	CASSLQGAQDTEAFF	TGTGCCAGCAGCTTACAGGGGGCGCAGGACACTGAAGCTTTCTTT
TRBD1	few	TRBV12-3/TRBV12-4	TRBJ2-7	CASSRNRGSSYEQYF	TGTGCCAGCAGCCGGAACAGGGGGAGCTCCTACGAGCAGTACTTC
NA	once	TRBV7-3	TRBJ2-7	CASSLEGSGSEQYF	TGTGCCAGCAGCTTGGAGGGGTCCGGGTCGGAGCAGTACTTC
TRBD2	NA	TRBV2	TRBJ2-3	CAGTSGVSDTQYF	TGTGCCGGGACTAGCGGGGTTTCAGATACGCAGTATTTT
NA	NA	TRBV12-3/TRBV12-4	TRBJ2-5	CASSSTGTLIQETQYF	TGTGCCAGCAGTTCCACCGGGACACTAATCCAAGAGACCCAGTACTTC
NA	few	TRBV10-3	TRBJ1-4	CAISETGNEKLFF	TGTGCCATCAGTGAGACAGGGAATGAAAAACTGTTTTTT
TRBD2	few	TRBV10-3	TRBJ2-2	CAINSGGTGELFF	TGTGCCATCAACAGCGGGGGCACCGGGGAGCTGTTTTTT
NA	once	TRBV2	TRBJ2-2	CASSGDRWTGELFF	TGTGCCAGCAGTGGTGACAGGTGGACCGGGGAGCTGTTTTTT
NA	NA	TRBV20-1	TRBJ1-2	CSAEQGFYGYTF	TGCAGTGCTGAGCAGGGATTCTATGGCTACACCTTC
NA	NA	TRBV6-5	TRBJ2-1	CASSYSTPGRNYNEQFF	TGTGCCAGCAGTTACTCGACTCCCGGGAGAAATTACAATGAGCAGTTCTTC
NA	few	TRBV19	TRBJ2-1	CASSTGSGNEQFF	TGTGCCAGTAGTACGGGAAGCGGGAATGAGCAGTTCTTC
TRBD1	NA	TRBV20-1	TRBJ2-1	CSAASDRSNEQFF	TGCAGTGCTGCCTCGGACAGGTCCAATGAGCAGTTCTTC
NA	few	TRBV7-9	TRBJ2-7	CASSALAVAEQYF	TGTGCCAGCAGCGCCCTTGCCGTGGCAGAGCAGTACTTC
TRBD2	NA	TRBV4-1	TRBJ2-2	CASSRGLAAYWDTGELFF	TGCGCCAGCAGCCGGGGACTAGCCGCCTATTGGGACACCGGGGAGCTGTTTTTT
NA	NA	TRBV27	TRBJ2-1	CASSLLPHSSYNEQFF	TGTGCCAGCAGTTTACTGCCCCACAGCTCCTACAATGAGCAGTTCTTC
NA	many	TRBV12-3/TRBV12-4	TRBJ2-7	CASGPWGRLYEQYF	TGTGCCAGCGGGCCTTGGGGCAGGTTGTACGAGCAGTACTTC
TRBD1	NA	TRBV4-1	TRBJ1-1	CASSSRQGSRNTEAFF	TGCGCCAGCAGCTCAAGACAGGGGAGTCGGAACACTGAAGCTTTCTTT